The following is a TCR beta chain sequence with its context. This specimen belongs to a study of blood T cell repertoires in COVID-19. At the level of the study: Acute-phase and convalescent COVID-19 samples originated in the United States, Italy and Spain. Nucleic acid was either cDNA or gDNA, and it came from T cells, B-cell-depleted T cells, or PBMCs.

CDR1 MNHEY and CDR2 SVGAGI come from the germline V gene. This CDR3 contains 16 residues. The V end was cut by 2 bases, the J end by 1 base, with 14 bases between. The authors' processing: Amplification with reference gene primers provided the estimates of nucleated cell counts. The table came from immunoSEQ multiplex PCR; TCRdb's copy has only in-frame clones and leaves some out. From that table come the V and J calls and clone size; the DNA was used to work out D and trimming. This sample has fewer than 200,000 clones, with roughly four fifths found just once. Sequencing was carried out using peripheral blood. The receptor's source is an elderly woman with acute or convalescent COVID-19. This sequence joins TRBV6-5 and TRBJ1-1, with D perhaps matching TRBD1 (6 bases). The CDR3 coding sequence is TGTGCCAGCAGTTACCCTCCGGGACAAAGGAACACTGAAGCTTTCTTT. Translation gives CASSYPPGQRNTEAFF.